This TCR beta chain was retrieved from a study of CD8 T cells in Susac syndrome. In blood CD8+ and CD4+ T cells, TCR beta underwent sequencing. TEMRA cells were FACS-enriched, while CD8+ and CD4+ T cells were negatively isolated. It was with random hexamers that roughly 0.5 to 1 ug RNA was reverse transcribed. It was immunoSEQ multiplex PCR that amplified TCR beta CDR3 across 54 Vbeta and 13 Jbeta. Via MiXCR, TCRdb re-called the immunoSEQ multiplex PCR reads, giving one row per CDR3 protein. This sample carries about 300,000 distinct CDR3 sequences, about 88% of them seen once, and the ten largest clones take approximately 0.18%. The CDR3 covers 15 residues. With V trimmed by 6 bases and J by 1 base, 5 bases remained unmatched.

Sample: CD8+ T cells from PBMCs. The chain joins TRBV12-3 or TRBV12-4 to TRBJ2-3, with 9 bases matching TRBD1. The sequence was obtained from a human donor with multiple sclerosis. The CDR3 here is CASRGTGMGTDTQYF. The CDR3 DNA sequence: TGTGCCAGCAGGGGGACAGGGATGGGCACAGATACGCAGTATTTT.